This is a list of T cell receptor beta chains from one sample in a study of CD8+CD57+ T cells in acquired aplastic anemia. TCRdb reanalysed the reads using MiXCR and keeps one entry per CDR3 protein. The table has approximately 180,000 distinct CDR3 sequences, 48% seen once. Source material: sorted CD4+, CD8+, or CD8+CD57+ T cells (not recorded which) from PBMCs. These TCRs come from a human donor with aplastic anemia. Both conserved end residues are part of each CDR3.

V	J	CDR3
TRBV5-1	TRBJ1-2	CASSDRTGPGGYTF
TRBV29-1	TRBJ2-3	CSVRGRATAPTDTQYF
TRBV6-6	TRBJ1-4	CASSYSGVNEKLFF
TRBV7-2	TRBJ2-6	CASSQAGDNVLTF
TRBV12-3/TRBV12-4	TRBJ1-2	CASSWGQGYGYTF
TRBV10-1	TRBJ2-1	CASSRGSAEQFF
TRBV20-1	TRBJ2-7	CSAEAGTATYEQYF
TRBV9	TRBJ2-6	CASSKAGGLGANVLTF
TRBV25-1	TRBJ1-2	CASSDPGQGALGYTF
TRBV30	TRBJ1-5	CAWSPGGRPQHF
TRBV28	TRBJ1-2	CASSPPVFVETDNYGYTF
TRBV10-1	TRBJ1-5	CASSGPGSLRNQPQHF
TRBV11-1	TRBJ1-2	CASSLASSRGSYGYTF
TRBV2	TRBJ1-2	CASLVWTGNGYTF
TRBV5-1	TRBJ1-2	CASSILTGSYGYTF
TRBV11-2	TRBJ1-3	CASSLVGGSGNTIYF
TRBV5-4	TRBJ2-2	CASSPGASNTGELFF
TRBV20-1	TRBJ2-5	CSARDLPSLETQYF
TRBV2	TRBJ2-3	CASSETTPSTDTQYF
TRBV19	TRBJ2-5	CASSGWDRGETQYF
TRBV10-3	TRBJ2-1	CASSEWGGPNNEQFF
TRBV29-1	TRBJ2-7	CSVLGGSSYEQYF
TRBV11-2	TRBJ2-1	CASSLFTGTGRNEQFF
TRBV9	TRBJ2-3	CASSVVVREPDTQYF
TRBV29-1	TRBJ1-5	CSVRDRGENQPQHF
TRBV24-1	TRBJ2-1	CATSGTAMRNEQFF
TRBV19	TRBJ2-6	CASSIAAQRVLTF